This TCR beta chain was captured in a study of blood T cell repertoires in COVID-19. Looking at the study overall: Collection of acute and convalescent COVID-19 samples took place in the United States, Italy and Spain. From T cells, B-cell-depleted T cells, or PBMCs came the material, which was cDNA or gDNA.

Patients at the Seattle site were enrolled during active infection and followed longitudinally. Germline V lookup: CDR1 LNHDA, CDR2 SQIVND (reference sequence). J lost 0 bases, V lost 6 bases, and 5 bases had no gene match. The CDR3 runs to 14 residues. How the authors handled the data: Reference gene primer amplification yielded estimated nucleated cell counts. Libraries were prepared by immunoSEQ multiplex PCR; TCRdb keeps only in-frame clonotypes and omits some of them. Clone size and V and J calls were adopted from that table, with D and trimming inferred from the DNA. Among fewer than 300,000 clones listed, more than 65% were seen once.

The receptor was derived from a person between 65 and 80 years old with COVID-19, enrolled during active disease. The rearrangement uses TRBV19 and TRBJ2-7; the match to TRBD1 covers 7 bases. The sequenced sample consisted of peripheral blood. The CDR3 sequence: CASRTGPSSYEQYF. Here the CDR3 DNA reads TGTGCCAGTAGGACAGGGCCGAGCTCCTACGAGCAGTACTTC.